The source of this T cell receptor beta chain is a study of shared clonotypes between healthy human individuals. Of note for this clone: Its antigen is unknown.

Among the donors, all were Caucasian adults who lived in Nashville, Tennessee. Profiling relied on immunoSEQ multiplex PCR, and the TCRdb table lists in-frame clones only, not all of them. The sample shows about 79,000 clones, roughly two thirds of them seen only once. Overall study results and limits: Of the naive CD4 clonotypes, roughly 5% were shared across a handful of donors. Researchers sampled blood only, noting tissue repertoires likely differ.

Germline V gene data show CDR1 as MGHDK and CDR2 as SYGVNS. Trimming left V 2 bases short and J 2 bases short, with 7 bases between. The CDR3 sequence is 13 residues long. The receptor was isolated from a man under 40 in good health. The specimen was memory CD8+ T cells sorted from blood. Noted subset: CD45RO+ cells pooled with CCR7-negative TemRA cells. This chain connects TRBV25-1 to TRBJ2-7; no clear D. CDR3 nucleotides: TGTGCCAGCAGTGAACCGGAGACCTACGAGCAGTACTTC. This gives the protein CASSEPETYEQYF.